This TCR beta chain is drawn from a study of response to subunit inactivated influenza vaccine. In its sample, this clonotype was seen a few times. Its matching antigen is unknown. TCRdb re-derived calls from the RT-PCR reads in MiXCR, one entry per CDR3 protein. Here the sample spans 500,000 to 600,000 distinct CDR3 sequences, 11% to 15% being singletons. CDR3 length equals 15 residues. Germline CDR1 reads DFQATT; CDR2 reads SNEGSKA (reference sequence). The V segment lost 1 base and the J segment 6 bases; nucleotides outside the gene matches: 7. Points from the study as a whole: Authors suggested that a seasonal influenza vaccination recruits few new T cells each time.

This sequence was found in a man aged 50-59 years who received an inactivated influenza vaccine. Sequenced material: PBMCs from blood, taken less than 13 days after vaccination. The chain links TRBV20-1 to TRBJ2-7; 12 positions match TRBD1. CDR3 region: CSARGTGTGGTEQYF. The DNA for the CDR3 is TGCAGTGCTAGAGGAACCGGGACAGGGGGCACCGAGCAGTACTTC.